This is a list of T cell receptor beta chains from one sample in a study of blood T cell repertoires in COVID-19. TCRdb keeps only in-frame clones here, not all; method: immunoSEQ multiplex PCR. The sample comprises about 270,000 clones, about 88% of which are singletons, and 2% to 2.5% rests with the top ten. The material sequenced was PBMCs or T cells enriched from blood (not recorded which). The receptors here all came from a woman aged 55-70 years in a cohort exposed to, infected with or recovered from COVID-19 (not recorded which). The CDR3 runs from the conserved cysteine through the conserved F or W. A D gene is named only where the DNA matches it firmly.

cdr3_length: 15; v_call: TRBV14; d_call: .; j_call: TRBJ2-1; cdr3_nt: TGTGCCAGCAGCCAAGTGCCCAGGGGGGTAAATGAGCAGTTCTTC; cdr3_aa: CASSQVPRGVNEQFF
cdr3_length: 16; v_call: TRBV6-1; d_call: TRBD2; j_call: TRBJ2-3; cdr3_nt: TGTGCCAGCAGTGCGGGACTAGCGGCTAGCACAGATACGCAGTATTTT; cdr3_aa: CASSAGLAASTDTQYF
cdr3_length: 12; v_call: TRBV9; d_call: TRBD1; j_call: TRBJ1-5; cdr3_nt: TGTGCCCGGACAGGGAGTCATCAGCCCCAGCATTTT; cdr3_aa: CARTGSHQPQHF
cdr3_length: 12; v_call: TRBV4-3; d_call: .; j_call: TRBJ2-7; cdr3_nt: TGCGCCAGCAGTCCGTCGACGGGGAGGAAGTACTTC; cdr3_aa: CASSPSTGRKYF
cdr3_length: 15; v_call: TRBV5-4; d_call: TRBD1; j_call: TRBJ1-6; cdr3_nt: TGTGCCAGCAGCTTTTGGACAGGGGACAATTCACCCCTCCACTTT; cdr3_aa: CASSFWTGDNSPLHF
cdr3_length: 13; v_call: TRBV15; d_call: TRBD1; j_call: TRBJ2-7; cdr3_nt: TGTGCCACCAGCAGAGGGGACAGCTACGAGCAGTACTTC; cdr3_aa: CATSRGDSYEQYF
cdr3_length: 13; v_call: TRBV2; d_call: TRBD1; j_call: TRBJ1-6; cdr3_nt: TGTGCCACCATGGACAGGGGGCTTTCACCCCTCCACTTT; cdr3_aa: CATMDRGLSPLHF
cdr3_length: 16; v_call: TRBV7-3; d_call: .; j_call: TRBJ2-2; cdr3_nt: TGTGCCAGCAGCTTAAATCCGGTGAGGAACACCGGGGAGCTGTTTTTT; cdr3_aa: CASSLNPVRNTGELFF
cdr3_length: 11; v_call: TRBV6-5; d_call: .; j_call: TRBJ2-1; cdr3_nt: TGTGCCAGCAGTCTATCCAATGAGCAGTTCTTC; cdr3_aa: CASSLSNEQFF
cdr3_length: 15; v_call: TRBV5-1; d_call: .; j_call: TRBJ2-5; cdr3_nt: TGCGCCAGCAGCTTGGCTGGGGGCCGCGGAGAGACCCAGTACTTC; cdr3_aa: CASSLAGGRGETQYF